The clone carrying this T cell receptor beta chain was counted many times. The antigen is unknown. This sample is part of a study of T cells in Graves' hyperthyroidism and ophthalmopathy. Newly diagnosed hyperthyroidism, duration under 2 months, in patients aged 18 to 65. CDR3 length equals 13 residues. Germline CDR1 GTSNPN, CDR2 SVGIG (reference sequence). Trimming stripped 0 bases from V and 6 bases from J, with 9 bases between. It was RNA transcripts that yielded the amplified TCR beta CDR3 regions. The TCR CDR3 first-round RT-PCR relied on the HTBI primer set. TCRdb re-called the multiplex PCR reads with MiXCR, one entry per CDR3 protein. The top ten hold about a sixth of the sample, which has roughly 720,000 distinct CDR3 sequences, roughly a sixth seen once. Notes on the study in general: Most clonotypes expanded in the thyroid (above 0.001) were also present in blood.

The chain has TRBV30 and TRBJ1-5; D not certain. Sequences were obtained from blood. This receptor was identified in a man aged 50-59 years with Graves' hyperthyroidism. The CDR3 protein is CAWSVPPGQPQHF. As DNA, the CDR3 is TGTGCCTGGAGTGTACCCCCAGGTCAGCCCCAGCATTTT.